The 22 T cell receptor beta chains below were found in one sample sequenced in a study of cytomegalovirus exposure and HLA in healthy donors. The PCR made use of 60 Vbeta and 13 Jbeta primers. Measured with immunoSEQ multiplex PCR; TCRdb has only the in-frame clones, and not every one. The table has roughly 300,000 clones, roughly 85% seen once; the top ten hold 3.5% to 4%. Input material: PBMCs. The receptors stem from a man in his forties in good health and CMV-seropositive.

V gene TRBV4-1 combines with J gene TRBJ1-1, with 10 nucleotides matching TRBD1. The CDR3 runs to 15 residues. V was clipped by 2 bases and J by 3 bases; unmatched bases: 3. CDR1 MGHRA and CDR2 YSYEKL come from the germline V gene. The CDR3, as DNA: TGCGCCAGCAGCCAAACCGGGACAGGGGACACTGAAGCTTTCTTT. The encoded protein is CASSQTGTGDTEAFF.

The chain couples TRBV2 to TRBJ1-2, with D uncertain. Between the trimmed V and J ends, which lost 8 bases and 6 bases, there was a span of 16 bases. This CDR3 comprises 13 residues. The germline CDR1 and CDR2 sequences are SNHLY and FYNNEI. The CDR3 region has the DNA TGTGCCAGCGTTCCGACGGAGTATGATGGCTACACCTTC. It specifies CASVPTEYDGYTF.

The CDR3 bases are TGCGCCAGCAGCTTGGTCGAACAGGGGGAGACCCAGTACTTC. It translates to CASSLVEQGETQYF. The rearrangement uses TRBV5-1 and TRBJ2-5; TRBD1 matches 7 bases. The CDR3 sequence is 14 residues long. Germline CDR1 is SGHRS and CDR2 is YFSETQ. V gave up 0 bases and J gave up 5 bases; unmatched junction bases: 4.

CDR3 sequence: CASSYTENTEAFF. In nucleotides, the CDR3 is TGTGCCAGCAGTTACACAGAGAACACTGAAGCTTTCTTT. V gene TRBV6-5 combines with J gene TRBJ1-1; no firm D call. V shed 2 bases and J shed 1 base, with 5 bases lying between them. Looked up from germline, CDR1 is MNHEY and CDR2 is SVGAGI. CDR3 length: 13 residues.

The J gene is TRBJ1-4, the V gene TRBV7-6, with TRBD1 identical over 7 bases. This CDR3 is built from 15 residues. V trimming: 2 bases; J trimming: 10 bases; junction bases outside the gene matches: 10. Germline values: CDR1 SGHVS, CDR2 FNYEAQ. CDR3 in amino acids: CASSLRTGGKAKLFF. The CDR3 nucleotides read TGTGCCAGCAGCTTAAGGACAGGCGGAAAGGCAAAACTGTTTTTT.

The chain couples TRBV4-2 to TRBJ2-4, with D possibly TRBD2 on 5 matching bases. Germline lookup yields CDR1 LGHNA and CDR2 YNFKEQ. The CDR3 is 16 residues long. The V gene lost 5 bases and the J gene lost 6 bases, with 20 bases spanning the gap. CDR3 loop: CASSSLSASEGNIQYF. The CDR3 DNA reads TGTGCCAGCAGCTCCCTCTCGGCGAGCGAGGGAAACATTCAGTACTTC.

The chain couples TRBV7-9 to TRBJ2-5; 12 positions agree with TRBD2. This CDR3 has 18 amino acids. Germline V CDR1 and CDR2: SEHNR, FQNEAQ (reference sequence). V shed 0 bases, J shed 5 bases, and the junction held 10 bases outside the gene matches. CDR3 bases: TGTGCCAGCAGCTTAGCGCAGGCTAGCGGGAGGGCCCGGGAGACCCAGTACTTC. Translated, it gives CASSLAQASGRARETQYF. The entire variable domain, with the rest obtained from reference TRBV7-9 and TRBJ2-5, is as follows: DTGVSQNPRHKITKRGQNVTFRCDPISEHNRLYWYRQTLGQGPEFLTYFQNEAQLEKSRLLSDRFSAERPKGSFSTLEIQRTEQGDSAMYLCASSLAQASGRARETQYFGPGTRLLVL.

The chain combines TRBV2 with TRBJ1-2, with 9 bases fitting TRBD1. V dropped 7 bases and J dropped 0; count of bases not matched to a gene: 3. From germline, CDR1 is SNHLY and CDR2 FYNNEI. The CDR3 extends over 14 amino acids. CDR3 loop: CASNWDRANYGYTF. CDR3 nucleotides: TGTGCCAGCAATTGGGACAGGGCTAACTATGGCTACACCTTC.

J is TRBJ1-1 and V is TRBV27; D is uncertain. Between the trimmed V and J ends, which lost 3 bases and 5 bases, there was a span of 16 bases. The germline V gene has CDR1 MNHEY and CDR2 SMNVEV (reference sequence). The CDR3 totals 15 residues. The CDR3 sequence is CASSLGYRGTTEAFF. CDR3 nucleotide sequence: TGTGCCAGCAGTTTGGGGTATCGGGGAACGACTGAAGCTTTCTTT.

This chain joins TRBV19 and TRBJ1-2; tentatively, D is TRBD1 (6 bases). The length of the CDR3 is 16 residues. Between the trimmed V and J ends, which lost 3 bases and 4 bases, there was a span of 18 bases. Looked up from germline, CDR1 is LNHDA and CDR2 is SQIVND (reference sequence). DNA for the CDR3: TGTGCCAGTAGTATCAGCAGTCGGACAGTACTCTATGGCTACACCTTC. This encodes CASSISSRTVLYGYTF.

The gene calls are TRBV2 and TRBJ2-2; tentatively, D is TRBD1 (6 bases). Germline V gene sequence: CDR1 SNHLY, CDR2 FYNNEI. The CDR3 extends over 14 amino acids. V lost 6 bases, J lost 2 bases, and 10 bases lay in between. The CDR3: CASSDRPNTGELFF. The CDR3 nucleotides are TGTGCCAGCAGCGACAGGCCCAACACCGGGGAGCTGTTTTTT.

The CDR3 sequence: CASSWDIRSTEAFF. DNA of the CDR3: TGTGCCAGCAGCTGGGACATAAGGAGCACTGAAGCTTTCTTT. The V and J genes are TRBV7-8 and TRBJ1-1, with a weak D call TRBD1 (6 bases). Germline lookup yields CDR1 SGHVS and CDR2 FQNEAQ. V dropped 4 bases and J dropped 4 bases, with 13 bases sitting between them. The CDR3 spans 14 residues.

Regarding this clone: This specimen includes other DNA sequences encoding the same CDR3. V usage is TRBV18 and J usage is TRBJ1-1; D possibly corresponds to TRBD1 (5 bases). This CDR3 is built from 13 residues. Germline CDR1 and CDR2: KGHSH and LQKENI. V shed 3 bases and J shed 5 bases, with 10 bases lying between them. Here the CDR3 reads CASSPAGGTEAFF. For the CDR3, the DNA is TGTGCCAGCTCACCGGCCGGGGGAACTGAAGCTTTCTTT.

This chain joins TRBV10-3 and TRBJ1-1; D call uncertain. Germline-derived CDR1 and CDR2 are ENHRY and SYGVKD. V lost 0 bases to trimming and J lost 5 bases, with 13 bases between them. This CDR3 region has 15 residues. CDR3 residues: CAISESRLNGTEAFF. Here the CDR3 DNA reads TGTGCCATCAGTGAGTCGAGGTTAAACGGGACTGAAGCTTTCTTT.

The CDR3 protein is CASSIEGQGYEQYF. The CDR3 DNA reads as TGTGCCAGTAGTATAGAAGGACAGGGTTACGAGCAGTACTTC. The chain employs TRBV19 and TRBJ2-7; 8 bases match TRBD1. The CDR3 runs to 14 residues. Losses at the gene ends were 0 bases for V and 4 bases for J; bases not matched to a gene: 2. In germline, CDR1 is LNHDA, CDR2 SQIVND (reference sequence).

For this clone: The sample carries other DNA sequences with the same CDR3. The V gene is TRBV28, the J gene TRBJ1-5, with D uncertain. Trimming took off 2 bases at V and 4 bases at J, with 3 bases between the two ends. The CDR3 length is 12 residues. Germline CDR1 and CDR2: MDHEN and SYDVKM. CDR3 nucleotides: TGTGCCAGCAGTTTACTTAATCAGCCCCAGCATTTT. It yields the protein CASSLLNQPQHF. The full variable domain, its missing parts supplied by reference TRBV28 and TRBJ1-5, is DVKVTQSSRYLVKRTGEKVFLECVQDMDHENMFWYRQDPGLGLRLIYFSYDVKMKEKGDIPEGYSVSREKKERFSLILESASTNQTSMYLCASSLLNQPQHFGDGTRLSIL.

This clone was found a few times. This rearrangement joins TRBV5-1 to TRBJ2-5; a possible D gene is TRBD2 (5 bases). CDR3 length: 13 residues. Germline V gene sequence: CDR1 SGHRS, CDR2 YFSETQ. Trimming removed 1 base at V and 5 bases at J, with 9 bases between. The CDR3 is CASSLMSGETQYF. DNA for the CDR3: TGCGCCAGCAGCTTGATGTCGGGGGAGACCCAGTACTTC. The full variable domain, in which reference TRBV5-1 and TRBJ2-5 provide the parts outside the CDR3, is KAGVTQTPRYLIKTRGQQVTLSCSPISGHRSVSWYQQTPGQGLQFLFEYFSETQRNKGNFPGRFSGRQFSNSRSEMNVSTLELGDSALYLCASSLMSGETQYFGPGTRLLVL.

This clone has a handful of counts. J is TRBJ1-1 and V is TRBV28, with 8 bases lining up with TRBD1. This CDR3 comprises 14 residues. Trimming cost V 6 bases and J 0 bases; bases outside gene matches: 3. CDR1 MDHEN and CDR2 SYDVKM come from the germline V gene. CDR3 sequence: CASRLDRVNTEAFF. DNA of the CDR3: TGTGCCAGCAGGCTGGACAGGGTGAACACTGAAGCTTTCTTT. The whole variable domain, filled in from reference TRBV28 and TRBJ1-1, reads DVKVTQSSRYLVKRTGEKVFLECVQDMDHENMFWYRQDPGLGLRLIYFSYDVKMKEKGDIPEGYSVSREKKERFSLILESASTNQTSMYLCASRLDRVNTEAFFGQGTRLTVV.

V is TRBV23-1 and J is TRBJ2-1; D may be TRBD2 (6 bases). TRBV23-1 is identified as an open reading frame with a role that is uncertain. The CDR3 loop spans 14 amino acids. V lost 4 bases and J 4 bases, leaving 11 bases between the germline ends. In DNA form, the CDR3 reads TGCGCCAGCAGTCCCCCGCGGGGTTACAATGAGCAGTTCTTC. The encoded protein is CASSPPRGYNEQFF.

This clone was counted between two and nine times. This rearrangement joins TRBV4-1 to TRBJ1-5; D may be TRBD1 (6 bases). V was shortened by 4 bases and J by 3 bases, with 19 bases between the two germline ends. Looked up from germline, CDR1 is MGHRA and CDR2 is YSYEKL. The CDR3 has 17 amino acids. CDR3 residues: CASSLQGNSHNNQPQHF. The CDR3 region has the DNA TGCGCCAGCAGCCTACAGGGTAACTCCCATAACAATCAGCCCCAGCATTTT.

The genes are TRBV28 and TRBJ1-1; TRBD1 might be the D (5 bases). CDR3 length equals 17 residues. V was clipped by 6 bases and J by 0 bases, with 20 bases between them. Germline-derived CDR1 and CDR2 are MDHEN and SYDVKM. The CDR3 DNA reads as TGTGCCAGCAGCTCGTCGGACGGAAGGGGCATGAACACTGAAGCTTTCTTT. It yields the protein CASSSSDGRGMNTEAFF.

The chain employs TRBV6-6 and TRBJ2-7; D gene uncertain. V gave up 6 bases and J gave up 4 bases, with 10 bases separating them. Germline values: CDR1 MNHNY, CDR2 SVGAGI (reference sequence). The CDR3 extends over 12 amino acids. The CDR3 DNA reads TGTGCCAGCAGCAAGAGAACTTACGAGCAGTACTTC. Translated: CASSKRTYEQYF.